These 2 T cell receptor beta chains came from one sample sequenced in a study of blood T cell repertoires in COVID-19. The repertoire was sequenced with immunoSEQ multiplex PCR; TCRdb's copy has only in-frame clones and lacks some. The sample holds approximately 50,000 clones, around 88% seen once. What was sequenced was peripheral blood. The source is a human donor in a cohort sampled during active COVID-19.

This clone is a singleton in its sample. The chain links TRBV7-9 to TRBJ2-1; D may be TRBD2 (6 bases). The V end lost 1 base, the J end lost 8 bases, and 12 bases lay between the germline ends. This CDR3 has 14 amino acids. Germline lookup yields CDR1 SEHNR and CDR2 FQNEAQ (reference sequence). Here the CDR3 DNA reads TGTGCCAGCAGCTTAGTTGAGGGACTCGATGAGCAGTTCTTC. Its protein is CASSLVEGLDEQFF. Combining the CDR3 with reference TRBV7-9 and TRBJ2-1 gives the whole variable domain DTGVSQNPRHKITKRGQNVTFRCDPISEHNRLYWYRQTLGQGPEFLTYFQNEAQLEKSRLLSDRFSAERPKGSFSTLEIQRTEQGDSAMYLCASSLVEGLDEQFFGPGTRLTVL.

This sequence joins TRBV5-6 and TRBJ2-3, with 9 bases matching TRBD1. CDR1 SGHDT and CDR2 YYEEEE come from the germline V gene. The CDR3 loop spans 15 amino acids. V gave up 3 bases and J gave up 0 bases; unmatched junction bases: 2. The CDR3: CASSSGQGSTDTQYF. The CDR3 DNA reads as TGTGCCAGCAGCTCGGGACAGGGTAGCACAGATACGCAGTATTTT.